The T cell receptor (beta chain) under discussion was sequenced for a study of T cell responses to AZD1222 COVID-19 vaccine. Background on the study: Doses given second, at about 4 or about 12 weeks, were pooled.

With V trimmed by 2 bases and J by 5 bases, 13 bases remained unmatched. Per germline, CDR1 MNHEY and CDR2 SVGEGT. The CDR3 loop spans 17 amino acids. General study results and limits: None of the repertoires were sampled until the peak T cell response had passed. White British ancestry dominated among donors, who included more females, and clonal diversity was possibly underestimated.

Concerning this clone itself: Its specificity is unknown.

The table came from immunoSEQ multiplex PCR; TCRdb's copy has only in-frame clones and leaves some out. This sample has roughly 190,000 clones, with roughly 92% found just once. This TCR was recovered from an adult in good health. Here the sequenced sample was peripheral blood, taken on day 0 of AZD1222 vaccination. This chain uses TRBV6-2 or TRBV6-3 with TRBJ2-7; 9 nucleotides match TRBD2. CDR3 DNA sequence: TGTGCCAGCAGTTACGGCCCTAGCGGGGCCGGCAGGGACGAGCAGTACTTC. Residues: CASSYGPSGAGRDEQYF.